What follows are 13 T cell receptor beta chains derived from one specimen sequenced in a study of cytomegalovirus exposure and HLA in healthy donors. PCR amplification relied on 60 Vbeta primers (plus 13 Jbeta primers). Sequenced by immunoSEQ multiplex PCR; TCRdb stores in-frame clones only, minus some. The sample contains around 150,000 clones, 75% to 90% of which appear only once. Material for sequencing was PBMCs. These receptors were collected from a young man in good health and CMV-seronegative.

The chain employs TRBV4-1 and TRBJ1-1, with TRBD1 as a possible D gene (6 bases). Germline V gene sequence: CDR1 MGHRA, CDR2 YSYEKL. V shed 6 bases and J shed 5 bases, with 16 bases lying between them. The CDR3 runs 14 residues. This chain's CDR3 is CASRNRVRATEAFF. In DNA, the CDR3 is TGCGCCAGCAGGAACAGGGTTAGGGCGACTGAAGCTTTCTTT.

V gene TRBV4-3 combines with J gene TRBJ1-2; TRBD1 matches 9 bases. This CDR3 region has 17 residues. Trimming took 0 bases from V and 3 from J; bases not matched to a gene: 8. Germline V gene data show CDR1 as LGHNA and CDR2 as YSLEER. In DNA, the CDR3 is TGCGCCAGCAGCCAAGAGGACAGGGGATGGGGGGACTATGGCTACACCTTC. This codes for CASSQEDRGWGDYGYTF.

This chain uses TRBV28 with TRBJ1-4; 8 nucleotides agree with TRBD1. V trimming: 5 bases; J trimming: 8 bases; junction bases outside the gene matches: 10. CDR3 size: 15 residues. CDR1 and CDR2 (germline): MDHEN, SYDVKM. CDR3 nucleotide sequence: TGTGCCAGCAGTACAATCGGACAGGGCAACGAAAAACTGTTTTTT. Translated, it gives CASSTIGQGNEKLFF.

This chain connects TRBV5-8 to TRBJ1-1, with TRBD1 matching 7 bases. This CDR3 has 13 amino acids. Looked up from germline, CDR1 is SGHTS and CDR2 is YDEGEE. The V gene end was trimmed by 3 bases and the J gene end by 7 bases; junction bases not matched to a gene: 6. CDR3 sequence (DNA): TGTGCCAGCAGCTCTCTCCAGGGGGTTGAAGCTTTCTTT. Its protein is CASSSLQGVEAFF.

The chain couples TRBV29-1 to TRBJ1-1; D is unclear. The CDR3 sequence is 12 residues long. Germline assignment: CDR1 SQVTM and CDR2 ANQGSEA. The V end lost 7 bases, the J end lost 6 bases, and 15 bases lay between the germline ends. The CDR3: CSAYLVPPEAFF. CDR3 nucleotides: TGCAGCGCCTACCTCGTCCCACCTGAAGCTTTCTTT.

This chain uses TRBV30 with TRBJ1-2; D unresolved. The CDR3 length is 11 residues. CDR1 GTSNPN and CDR2 SVGIG come from the germline V gene (reference sequence). The V end lost 8 bases, the J end lost 4 bases, and 11 bases lay between the germline ends. CDR3: CARTAGYGYTF. The DNA of the CDR3 is TGTGCCCGGACCGCGGGCTATGGCTACACCTTC.

CDR3 sequence (DNA): TGTGCCAGCGGGCTAGCGGTTACCGGGGAGCTGTTTTTT. Protein: CASGLAVTGELFF. The chain couples TRBV9 to TRBJ2-2, with 7 bases matching TRBD2. Germline V gives CDR1 SGDLS, CDR2 YYNGEE. This CDR3 contains 13 residues. V lost 7 bases, J lost 5 bases, and 5 bases stayed unmatched.

V is TRBV5-5 and J is TRBJ1-2; 7 positions agree with TRBD1. There are 17 residues in the CDR3. V lost 4 bases, J lost 3 bases, and 15 bases stayed unmatched. Germline V gene lookup returns CDR1 SGHKS and CDR2 YYEKEE (reference sequence). The CDR3 protein is CASSVNHWTGGDYGYTF. The CDR3 region has the DNA TGTGCCAGCAGCGTAAACCACTGGACAGGCGGGGACTATGGCTACACCTTC.

This rearrangement joins TRBV6-6 to TRBJ2-7; TRBD1 matches 9 bases. The CDR3 covers 15 residues. CDR1 and CDR2 from the germline V gene are MNHNY and SVGAGI (reference sequence). V was pared by 6 bases and J by 6 bases, with 12 bases of the junction left unmatched. The CDR3 loop is CASSPHRDRDSEQYF. Here the CDR3 DNA reads TGTGCCAGCAGCCCTCACCGGGACAGGGACAGCGAGCAGTACTTC.

This sequence joins TRBV5-1 and TRBJ1-4; D uncertain. V gave up 2 bases and J gave up 7 bases, with 6 bases separating them. The CDR3 loop spans 12 amino acids. Germline values: CDR1 SGHRS, CDR2 YFSETQ. The CDR3 is CASSLTGEKLFF. CDR3 sequence (DNA): TGCGCCAGCAGCTTAACCGGTGAAAAACTGTTTTTT.

This clone was picked up a small number of times. V usage is TRBV11-2 and J usage is TRBJ2-7; 7 bases agree with TRBD2. This CDR3 contains 15 residues. V trimming: 2 bases; J trimming: 3 bases; junction bases outside the gene matches: 7. CDR1 is SGHAT, CDR2 FQNNGV, per germline. DNA for the CDR3: TGTGCCAGCAGCTTACCGGGACTACCTTTCTACGAGCAGTACTTC. Protein sequence: CASSLPGLPFYEQYF.

Only a few counts were recorded for this clone. The J gene is TRBJ2-2, the V gene TRBV15, with a weak D call TRBD2 (5 bases). The CDR3 consists of 13 residues. V shed 1 base and J shed 7 bases, with 7 bases lying between them. CDR1 is LNHNV and CDR2 is YYDKDF in the germline V gene (reference sequence). The CDR3 spells CATSRAEGGELFF. CDR3 in DNA: TGTGCCACCAGCAGAGCCGAGGGCGGGGAGCTGTTTTTT.

The V call is TRBV7-9, the J call TRBJ1-4; 9 bases are a match to TRBD1. The germline V gene has CDR1 SEHNR and CDR2 FQNEAQ (reference sequence). The CDR3 has 14 residues. V was clipped by 8 bases and J by 5 bases; unmatched bases: 6. The CDR3 region has the DNA TGTGCCAGCCAGACCGGGACAGGGAATGAAAAACTGTTTTTT. Encoded protein: CASQTGTGNEKLFF.